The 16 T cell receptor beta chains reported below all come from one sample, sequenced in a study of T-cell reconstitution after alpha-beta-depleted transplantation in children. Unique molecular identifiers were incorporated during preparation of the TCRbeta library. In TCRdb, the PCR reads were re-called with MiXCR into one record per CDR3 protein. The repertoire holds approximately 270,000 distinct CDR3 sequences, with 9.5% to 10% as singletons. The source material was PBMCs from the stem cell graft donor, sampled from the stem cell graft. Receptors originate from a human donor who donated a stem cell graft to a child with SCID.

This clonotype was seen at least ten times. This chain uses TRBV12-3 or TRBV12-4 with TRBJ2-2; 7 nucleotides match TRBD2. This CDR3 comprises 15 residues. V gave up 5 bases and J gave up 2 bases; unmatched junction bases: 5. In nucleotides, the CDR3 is TGTGCCAGCAGTCCCCCGGGACTAAACACCGGGGAGCTGTTTTTT. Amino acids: CASSPPGLNTGELFF.

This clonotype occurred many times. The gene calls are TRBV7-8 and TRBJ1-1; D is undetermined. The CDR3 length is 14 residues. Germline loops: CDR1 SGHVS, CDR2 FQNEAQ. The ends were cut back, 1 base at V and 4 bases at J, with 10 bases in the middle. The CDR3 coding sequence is TGTGCCAGCAGCTTAGGATCCTACGGCACTGAAGCTTTCTTT. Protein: CASSLGSYGTEAFF.

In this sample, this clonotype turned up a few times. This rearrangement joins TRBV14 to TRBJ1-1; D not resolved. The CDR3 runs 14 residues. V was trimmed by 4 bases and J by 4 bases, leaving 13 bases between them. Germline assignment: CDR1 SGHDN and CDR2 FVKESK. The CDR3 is CASSLYTQTTEAFF. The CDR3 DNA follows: TGTGCCAGCAGCCTTTATACTCAGACCACTGAAGCTTTCTTT.

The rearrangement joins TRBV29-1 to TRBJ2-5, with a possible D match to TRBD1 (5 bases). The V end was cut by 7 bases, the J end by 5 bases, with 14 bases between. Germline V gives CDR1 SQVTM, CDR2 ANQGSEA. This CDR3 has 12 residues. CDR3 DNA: TGCAGCGGAGGACGAGCAGGGGAGACCCAGTACTTC. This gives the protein CSGGRAGETQYF.

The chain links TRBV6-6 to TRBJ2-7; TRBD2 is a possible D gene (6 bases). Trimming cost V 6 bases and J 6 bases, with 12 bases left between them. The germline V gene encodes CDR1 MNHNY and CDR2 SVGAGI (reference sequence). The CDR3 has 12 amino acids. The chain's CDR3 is CASRTRGAEQYF. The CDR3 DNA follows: TGTGCCAGCAGAACCCGCGGGGCCGAGCAGTACTTC.

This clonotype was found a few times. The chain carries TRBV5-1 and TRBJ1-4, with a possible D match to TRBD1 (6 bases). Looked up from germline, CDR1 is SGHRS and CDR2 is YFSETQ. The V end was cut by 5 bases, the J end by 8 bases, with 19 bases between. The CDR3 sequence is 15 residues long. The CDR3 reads CASSLTTGLREKLFF. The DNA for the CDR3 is TGCGCCAGCAGTCTAACGACAGGTTTACGGGAAAAACTGTTTTTT.

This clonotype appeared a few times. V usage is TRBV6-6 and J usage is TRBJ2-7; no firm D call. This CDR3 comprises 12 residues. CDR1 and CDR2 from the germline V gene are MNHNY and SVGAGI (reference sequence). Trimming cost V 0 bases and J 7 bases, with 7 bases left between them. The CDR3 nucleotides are TGTGCCAGCAGTTACTCGAACCTGGAGCAGTACTTC. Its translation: CASSYSNLEQYF.

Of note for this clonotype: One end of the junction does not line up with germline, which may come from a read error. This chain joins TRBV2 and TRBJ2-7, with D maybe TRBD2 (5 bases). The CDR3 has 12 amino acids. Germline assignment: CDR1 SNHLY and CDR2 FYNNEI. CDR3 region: CASSILIGGPHF. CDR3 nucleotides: TGTGCCAGCAGTATACTAATAGGAGGTCCCCACTTC.

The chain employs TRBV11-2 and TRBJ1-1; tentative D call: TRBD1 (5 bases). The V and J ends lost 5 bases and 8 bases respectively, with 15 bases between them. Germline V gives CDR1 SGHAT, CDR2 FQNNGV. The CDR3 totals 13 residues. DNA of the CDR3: TGTGCCAGCAGCATGCAGGGCTTTTGGGAAGCTTTCTTT. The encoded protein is CASSMQGFWEAFF.

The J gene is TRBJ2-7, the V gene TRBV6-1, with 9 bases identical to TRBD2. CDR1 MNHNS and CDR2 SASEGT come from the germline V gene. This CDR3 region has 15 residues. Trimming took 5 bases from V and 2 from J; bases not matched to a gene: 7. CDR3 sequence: CASSPGTSSAYEQYF. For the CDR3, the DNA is TGTGCCAGCAGTCCCGGGACTAGCTCTGCCTACGAGCAGTACTTC.

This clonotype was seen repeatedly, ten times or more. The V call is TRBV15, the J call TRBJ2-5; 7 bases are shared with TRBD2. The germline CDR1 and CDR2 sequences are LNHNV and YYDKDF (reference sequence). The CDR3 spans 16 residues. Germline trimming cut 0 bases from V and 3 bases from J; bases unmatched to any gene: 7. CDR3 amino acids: CATSRDNRGLEETQYF. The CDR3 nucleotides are TGTGCCACCAGCAGAGATAATCGCGGACTAGAAGAGACCCAGTACTTC.

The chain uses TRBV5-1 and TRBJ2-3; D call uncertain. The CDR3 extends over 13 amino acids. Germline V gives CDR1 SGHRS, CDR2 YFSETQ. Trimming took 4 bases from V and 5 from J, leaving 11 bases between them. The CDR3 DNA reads TGCGCCAGCAGCCATTTTACCGGAGATACGCAGTATTTT. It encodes CASSHFTGDTQYF.

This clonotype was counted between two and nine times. For the CDR3, the DNA is TGTGCCAGCAGCTTAGTAGGGACAGGGCTCCTCGAGGACACAGATACGCAGTATTTT. Its protein product is CASSLVGTGLLEDTDTQYF. The rearrangement uses TRBV11-1 and TRBJ2-3, with 9 bases fitting TRBD1. Per germline, CDR1 SGHAT and CDR2 FQDESV (reference sequence). The CDR3 has 19 residues. V lost 1 base to trimming and J lost 2 bases; unmatched junction nucleotides: 13.

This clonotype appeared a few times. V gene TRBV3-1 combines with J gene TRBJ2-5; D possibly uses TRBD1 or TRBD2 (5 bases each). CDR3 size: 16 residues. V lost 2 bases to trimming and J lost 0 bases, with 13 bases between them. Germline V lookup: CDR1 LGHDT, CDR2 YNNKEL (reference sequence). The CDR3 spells CASSQPGRLYQETQYF. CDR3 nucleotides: TGTGCCAGCAGCCAACCGGGACGTCTGTACCAAGAGACCCAGTACTTC.

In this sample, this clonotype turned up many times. CDR3: CATSSILETQYF. The CDR3 nucleotides read TGTGCCACCAGCAGCATCCTGGAGACCCAGTACTTC. V is TRBV15 and J is TRBJ2-5; D gene uncertain. CDR3 length: 12 residues. The germline gives CDR1 LNHNV, CDR2 YYDKDF (reference sequence). V was cut by 3 bases and J by 5 bases, with 7 bases left in between.

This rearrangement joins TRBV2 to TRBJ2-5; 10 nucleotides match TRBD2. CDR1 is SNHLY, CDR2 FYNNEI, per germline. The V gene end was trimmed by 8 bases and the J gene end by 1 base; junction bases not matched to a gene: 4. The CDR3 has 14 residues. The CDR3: CASGGTSAQETQYF. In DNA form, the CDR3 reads TGTGCCAGCGGGGGGACTAGCGCCCAAGAGACCCAGTACTTC.